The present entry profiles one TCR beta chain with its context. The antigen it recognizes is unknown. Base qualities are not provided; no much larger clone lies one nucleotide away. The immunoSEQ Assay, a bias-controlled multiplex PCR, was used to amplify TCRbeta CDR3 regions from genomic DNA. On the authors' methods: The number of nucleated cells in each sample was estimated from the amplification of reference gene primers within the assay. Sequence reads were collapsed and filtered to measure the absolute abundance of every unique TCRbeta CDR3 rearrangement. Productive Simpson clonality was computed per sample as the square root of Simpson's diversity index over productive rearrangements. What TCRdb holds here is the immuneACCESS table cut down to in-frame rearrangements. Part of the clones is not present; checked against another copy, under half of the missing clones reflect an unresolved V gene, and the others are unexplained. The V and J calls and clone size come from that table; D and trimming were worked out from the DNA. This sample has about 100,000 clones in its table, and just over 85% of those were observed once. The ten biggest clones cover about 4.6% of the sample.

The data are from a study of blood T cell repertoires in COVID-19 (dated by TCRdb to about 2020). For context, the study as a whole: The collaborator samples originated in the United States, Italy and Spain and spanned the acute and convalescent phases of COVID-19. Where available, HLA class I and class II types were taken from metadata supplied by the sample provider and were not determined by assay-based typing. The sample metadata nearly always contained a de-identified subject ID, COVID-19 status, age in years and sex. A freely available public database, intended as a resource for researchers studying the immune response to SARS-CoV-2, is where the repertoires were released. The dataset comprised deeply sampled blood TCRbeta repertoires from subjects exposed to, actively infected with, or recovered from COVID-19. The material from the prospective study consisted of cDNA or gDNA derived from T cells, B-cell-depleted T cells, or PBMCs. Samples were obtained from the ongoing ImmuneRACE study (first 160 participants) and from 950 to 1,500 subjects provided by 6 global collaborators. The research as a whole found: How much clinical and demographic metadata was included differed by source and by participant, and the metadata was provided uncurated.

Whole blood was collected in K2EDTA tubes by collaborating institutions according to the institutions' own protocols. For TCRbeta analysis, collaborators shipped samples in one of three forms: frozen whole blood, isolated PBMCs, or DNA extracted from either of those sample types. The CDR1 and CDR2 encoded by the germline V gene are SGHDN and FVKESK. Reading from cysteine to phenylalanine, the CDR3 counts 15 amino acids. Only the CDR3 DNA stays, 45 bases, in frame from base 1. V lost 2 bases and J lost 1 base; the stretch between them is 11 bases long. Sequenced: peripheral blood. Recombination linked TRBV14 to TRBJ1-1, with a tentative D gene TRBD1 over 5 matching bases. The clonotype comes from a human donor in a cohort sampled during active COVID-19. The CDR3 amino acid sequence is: CASSQWGLRNTEAFF. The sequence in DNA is TGTGCCAGCAGCCAATGGGGACTCAGGAACACTGAAGCTTTCTTT.